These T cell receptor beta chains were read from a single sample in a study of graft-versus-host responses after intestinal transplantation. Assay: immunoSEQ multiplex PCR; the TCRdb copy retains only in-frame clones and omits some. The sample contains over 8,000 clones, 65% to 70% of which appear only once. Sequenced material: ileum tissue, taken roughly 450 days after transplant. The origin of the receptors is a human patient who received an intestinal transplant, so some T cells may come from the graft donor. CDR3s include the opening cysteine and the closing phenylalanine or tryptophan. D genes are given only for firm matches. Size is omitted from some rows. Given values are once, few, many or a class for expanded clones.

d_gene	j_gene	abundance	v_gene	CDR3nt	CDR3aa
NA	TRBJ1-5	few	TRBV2	TGTGCCAGCAGTGACACAGGGCGCAATCAGCCCCAGCATTTT	CASSDTGRNQPQHF
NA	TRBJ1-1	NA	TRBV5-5	TGTGCCAGCAGCTTGTGGACAGCGAACACTGAAGCTTTCTTT	CASSLWTANTEAFF
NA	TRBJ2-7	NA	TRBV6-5	TGTGCCAGCAGTTACTCTGGCTTCTACGAGCAGTACTTC	CASSYSGFYEQYF
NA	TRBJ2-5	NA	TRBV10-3	TGTGCCATCAGTGAGTCGTGGGGGCAGGGCCTTCAAGAGACCCAGTACTTC	CAISESWGQGLQETQYF
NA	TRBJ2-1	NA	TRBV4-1	TGCGCCAGCAGCCGAACCCCCGGGACAGCGGGCAATGAGCAGTTCTTC	CASSRTPGTAGNEQFF
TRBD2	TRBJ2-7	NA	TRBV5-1	TGCGCCAGCAGCTTTGGCGGGAGGGCCTACGAGCAGTACTTC	CASSFGGRAYEQYF
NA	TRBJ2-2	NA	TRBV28	TGTGCCAGCAGACCCGACACCGGGGAGCTGTTTTTT	CASRPDTGELFF
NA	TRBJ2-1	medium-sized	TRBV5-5	TGTGCCAGCAGCTTGGCAGGAAATGAGCAGTTCTTC	CASSLAGNEQFF
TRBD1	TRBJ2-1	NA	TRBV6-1	TGTGCCAGCAGTGGTGCTTCGAGACAGGGAAGCAATGAGCAGTTCTTC	CASSGASRQGSNEQFF
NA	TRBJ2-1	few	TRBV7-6	TGTGCCAGCAGCTTAAGCGCAGGGGCTGAGCAGTTCTTC	CASSLSAGAEQFF
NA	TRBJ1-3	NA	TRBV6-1	TGTGCCAGCGTAAGGGGGGCATCTGGAAACACCATATATTTT	CASVRGASGNTIYF
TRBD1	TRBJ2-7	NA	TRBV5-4	TGTGCCAGCAGCGGGACAGGGAGGAACGAGCAGTACTTC	CASSGTGRNEQYF
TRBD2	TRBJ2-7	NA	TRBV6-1	TGTGCCAGCGGGAGGGGTTACGAGCAGTACTTC	CASGRGYEQYF
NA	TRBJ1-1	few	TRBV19	TGTGCCAGTAGTATCTCAATAGGGGACGCTCTGGGGGCTTTCTTT	CASSISIGDALGAFF
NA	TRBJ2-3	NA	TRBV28	TGTGCCAGCAGTCATGGGTCGCAGGGGAGATTTTCCACAGATACGCAGTATTTT	CASSHGSQGRFSTDTQYF
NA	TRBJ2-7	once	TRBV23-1	TGCGCCAACCCGAAAAGGGGCGGGGAGCCCTACGAGCAGTACTTC	CANPKRGGEPYEQYF
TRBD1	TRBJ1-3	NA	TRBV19	TGTGCCAGTAGCCGTGACAGGGTTGCAAACACCATATATTTT	CASSRDRVANTIYF
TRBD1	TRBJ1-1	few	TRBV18	TGTGCCAGCTCTACCACTCGGACAGGGGGCCCTGAAGCTTTCTTT	CASSTTRTGGPEAFF
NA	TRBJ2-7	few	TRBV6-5	TGTGCCAGCAGCCGCAAAGCCTCCTACGAGCAGTACTTC	CASSRKASYEQYF
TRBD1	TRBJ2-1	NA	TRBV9	TGTGCCAGCAGCGTGGCCGGGACAGGGCCAGGCAATGAGCAGTTCTTC	CASSVAGTGPGNEQFF
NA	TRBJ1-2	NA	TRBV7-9	TGTGCCAGCAGCTTCGTCCGCACGGGGGGCTACACCTTC	CASSFVRTGGYTF
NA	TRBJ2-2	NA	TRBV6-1	TGTGCCAGCAGCTCCAACAGAGACACCGGGGAGCTGTTTTTT	CASSSNRDTGELFF
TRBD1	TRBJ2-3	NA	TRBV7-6	TGTGCCAGCAGCTTATCTGGGGCCCAGGGGGCACCTCGTACAGATACGCAGTATTTT	CASSLSGAQGAPRTDTQYF
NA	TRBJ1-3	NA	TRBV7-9	TGTGCCAGCAGACGACAGGGAAACACCATATATTTT	CASRRQGNTIYF
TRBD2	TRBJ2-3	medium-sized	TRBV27	TGTGCCAGCAGTTTTCTAGCGGCTCCAGATACGCAGTATTTT	CASSFLAAPDTQYF
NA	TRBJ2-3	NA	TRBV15	TGTGCCACCAGCAGGGACCCCCAGTCCACAGATACGCAGTATTTT	CATSRDPQSTDTQYF
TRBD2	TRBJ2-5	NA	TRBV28	TGTGCCAGCAGCCCCTGGGGAGGACTAGCTTCGGAGACCCAGTACTTC	CASSPWGGLASETQYF
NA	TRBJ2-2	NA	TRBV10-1	TGCGCCAGCAGTGAGTCTAGTGGGGAAACCGGGGAGCTGTTTTTT	CASSESSGETGELFF
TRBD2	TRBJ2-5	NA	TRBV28	TGTGCCAGCAGGGAGGCTAGCGGGGGGAAGGAGACCCAGTACTTC	CASREASGGKETQYF
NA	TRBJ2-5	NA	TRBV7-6	TGTGCCAGCAGTTGGGACGGACAAGAGACCCAGTACTTC	CASSWDGQETQYF
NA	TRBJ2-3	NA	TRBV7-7	TGTGCTAGCAGCGTAAGTAGCACAGATACGCAGTATTTT	CASSVSSTDTQYF
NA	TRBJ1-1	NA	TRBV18	TGTGCCAGCTCACTACGGCAGGGGAACACTGAAGCTTTCTTT	CASSLRQGNTEAFF
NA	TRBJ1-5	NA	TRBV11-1	TGTGCCAGCAGCCAGGACGGTAGCAATCAGCCCCAGCATTTT	CASSQDGSNQPQHF
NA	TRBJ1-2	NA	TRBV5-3	TGTGCCAGAAGGGGACACCCCTATGGCTACACCTTC	CARRGHPYGYTF
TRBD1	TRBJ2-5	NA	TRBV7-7	TGTGCTAGCAGCCCTCAGGGGGCCGGAGAGACCCAGTACTTC	CASSPQGAGETQYF
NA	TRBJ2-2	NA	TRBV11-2	TGTGCCAGCAGCTGGGACAACACCGGGGAGCTGTTTTTT	CASSWDNTGELFF
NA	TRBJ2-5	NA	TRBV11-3	TGTGCCAGCAGCTTAGGACGGGCCTCAGCGGAGACCCAGTACTTC	CASSLGRASAETQYF
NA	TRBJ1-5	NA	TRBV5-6	TGTGCCAGCAGCTTGGGGGCGGGAGCGGCCAATCAGCCCCAGCATTTT	CASSLGAGAANQPQHF
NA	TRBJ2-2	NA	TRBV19	TGTGCCAGTAGGGGGGCCTCGAACACCGGGGAGCTGTTTTTT	CASRGASNTGELFF
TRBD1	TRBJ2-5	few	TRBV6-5	TGTGCCAGCAGACGCCCAGGGGGCCAAGAGACCCAGTACTTC	CASRRPGGQETQYF
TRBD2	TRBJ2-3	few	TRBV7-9	TGTGCCAGCAGCGCCACTAGCGGGAGCACAGATACGCAGTATTTT	CASSATSGSTDTQYF
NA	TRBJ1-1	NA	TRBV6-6	TGTGCCAGCACCCATTGGACTGAAGCTTTCTTT	CASTHWTEAFF
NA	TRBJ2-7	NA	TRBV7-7	TGTGCTAGCAGCTTCCAAGCGGGCTACGAGCAGTACTTC	CASSFQAGYEQYF
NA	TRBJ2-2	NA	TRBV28	TGTGCCAGCAGTTTACCAGGGACCGGGGAGCTGTTTTTT	CASSLPGTGELFF
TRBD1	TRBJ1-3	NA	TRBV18	TGTGCCAGCTCACCAATCGGACAGGGGGATCTGGGAAACACCATATATTTT	CASSPIGQGDLGNTIYF
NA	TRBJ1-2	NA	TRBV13	TGTGCCAGCAGCTTAGGGTACGGGGTGACCTATGGCTACACCTTC	CASSLGYGVTYGYTF
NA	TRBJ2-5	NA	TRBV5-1	TGCGCCAGCAGCTTGTCGGGTCGCCAAGAGACCCAGTACTTC	CASSLSGRQETQYF